This T cell receptor (beta chain) was recorded in a study of shared clonotypes between healthy human individuals. Negatively enriched CD4+ T cells were divided by CD45RA into naive and memory. Genomic DNA belonging to each subset was distributed in equal measure over several immunoSEQ plates. Libraries were prepared by immunoSEQ multiplex PCR; TCRdb keeps only in-frame clonotypes and omits some of them. The sample consists of approximately 2.5 million clones, around 90% of them appearing once. On this clone: The antigen is unknown.

Study-level results: The naive CD4 repertoires of several donors were compared, and approximately 5.3% of clonotypes were shared.

The trim removed 0 bases at V and 3 bases at J, leaving 3 bases unmatched. In germline, CDR1 is SGHRS, CDR2 YFSETQ. The CDR3 totals 16 residues. The chain has TRBV5-1 and TRBJ1-3, with 10 bases lining up with TRBD1. The origin of this receptor is a man aged 18-30 years in good health. Specimen: naive CD4+ T cells sorted from blood. Subset of the sample: CD45RA+ positively selected. CDR3 protein: CASSLGQGANGNTIYF. The CDR3, as DNA: TGCGCCAGCAGCTTGGGACAGGGGGCAAATGGAAACACCATATATTTT. The full variable domain, completed using reference TRBV5-1 and TRBJ1-3, is KAGVTQTPRYLIKTRGQQVTLSCSPISGHRSVSWYQQTPGQGLQFLFEYFSETQRNKGNFPGRFSGRQFSNSRSEMNVSTLELGDSALYLCASSLGQGANGNTIYFGEGSWLTVV.